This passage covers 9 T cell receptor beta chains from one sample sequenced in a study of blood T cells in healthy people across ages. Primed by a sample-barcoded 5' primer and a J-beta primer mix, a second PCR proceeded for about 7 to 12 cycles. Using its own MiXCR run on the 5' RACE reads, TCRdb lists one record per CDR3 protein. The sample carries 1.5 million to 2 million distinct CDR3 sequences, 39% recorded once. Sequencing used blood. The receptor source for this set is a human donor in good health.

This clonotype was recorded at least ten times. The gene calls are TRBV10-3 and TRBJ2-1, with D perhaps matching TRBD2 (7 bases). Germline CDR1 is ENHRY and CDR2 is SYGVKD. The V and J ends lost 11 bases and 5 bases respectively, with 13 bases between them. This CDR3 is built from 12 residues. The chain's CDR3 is CAVAGANNEQFF. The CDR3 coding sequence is TGTGCCGTGGCGGGGGCGAACAATGAGCAGTTCTTC.

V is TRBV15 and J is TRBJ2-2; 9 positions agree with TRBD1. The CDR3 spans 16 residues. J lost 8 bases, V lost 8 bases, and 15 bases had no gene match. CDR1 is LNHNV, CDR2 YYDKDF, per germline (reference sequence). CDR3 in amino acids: CATSGSGQGVQGELFF. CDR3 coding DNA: TGTGCCACCTCCGGATCGGGACAGGGTGTTCAGGGGGAGCTGTTTTTT.

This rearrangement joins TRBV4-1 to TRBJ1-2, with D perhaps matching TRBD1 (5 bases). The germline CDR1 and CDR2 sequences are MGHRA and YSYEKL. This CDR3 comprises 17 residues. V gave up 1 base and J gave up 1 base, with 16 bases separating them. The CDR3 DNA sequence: TGCGCCAGCAGCCAAGGATACTACCGGGACGGTAACTATGGCTACACCTTC. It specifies CASSQGYYRDGNYGYTF.

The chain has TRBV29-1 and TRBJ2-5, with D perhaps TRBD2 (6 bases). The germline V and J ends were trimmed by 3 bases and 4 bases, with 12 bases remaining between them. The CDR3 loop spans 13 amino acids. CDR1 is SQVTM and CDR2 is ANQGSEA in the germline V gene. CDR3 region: CSVDPRGGETQYF. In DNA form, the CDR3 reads TGCAGCGTTGATCCGAGGGGAGGAGAGACCCAGTACTTC.

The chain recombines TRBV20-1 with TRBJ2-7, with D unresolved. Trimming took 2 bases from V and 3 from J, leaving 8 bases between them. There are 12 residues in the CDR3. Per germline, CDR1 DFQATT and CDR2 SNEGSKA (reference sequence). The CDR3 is CSARNPNYEQYF. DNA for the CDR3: TGCAGTGCTAGAAATCCTAACTACGAGCAGTACTTC.

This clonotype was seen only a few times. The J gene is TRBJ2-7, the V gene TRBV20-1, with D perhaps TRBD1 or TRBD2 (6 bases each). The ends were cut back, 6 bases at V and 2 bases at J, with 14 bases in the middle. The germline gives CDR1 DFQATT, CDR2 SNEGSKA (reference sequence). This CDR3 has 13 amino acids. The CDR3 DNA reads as TGCAGTGCCCGCGGGACACCCCCCTACGAGCAGTACTTC. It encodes CSARGTPPYEQYF.

The CDR3 DNA sequence: TGTGCCAGCAGTCACCCCAGGGAAAGGGTCTATGAGCAGTTCTTC. This gives the protein CASSHPRERVYEQFF. The rearrangement links TRBV12-3 or TRBV12-4 to TRBJ2-1, with D possibly matching TRBD1 (5 bases). Trimming stripped 5 bases from V and 8 bases from J, with 19 bases between. This CDR3 is 15 amino acids long.

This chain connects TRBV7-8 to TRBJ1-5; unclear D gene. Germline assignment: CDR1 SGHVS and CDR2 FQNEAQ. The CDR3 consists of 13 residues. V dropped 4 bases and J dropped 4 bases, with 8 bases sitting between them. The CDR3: CASSSVGNQPQHF. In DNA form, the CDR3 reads TGTGCCAGCAGCTCGGTGGGAAATCAGCCCCAGCATTTT.

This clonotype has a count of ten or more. CDR3 nucleotides: TGTGCCAGCAGCCCAACCGGGCTTACTCTCTACGAGCAGTACTTC. Protein product: CASSPTGLTLYEQYF. The chain combines TRBV6-5 with TRBJ2-7, with D unclear. V shed 6 bases and J shed 3 bases, with 18 bases lying between them. CDR1 and CDR2 (germline): MNHEY, SVGAGI. The CDR3 loop spans 15 amino acids.